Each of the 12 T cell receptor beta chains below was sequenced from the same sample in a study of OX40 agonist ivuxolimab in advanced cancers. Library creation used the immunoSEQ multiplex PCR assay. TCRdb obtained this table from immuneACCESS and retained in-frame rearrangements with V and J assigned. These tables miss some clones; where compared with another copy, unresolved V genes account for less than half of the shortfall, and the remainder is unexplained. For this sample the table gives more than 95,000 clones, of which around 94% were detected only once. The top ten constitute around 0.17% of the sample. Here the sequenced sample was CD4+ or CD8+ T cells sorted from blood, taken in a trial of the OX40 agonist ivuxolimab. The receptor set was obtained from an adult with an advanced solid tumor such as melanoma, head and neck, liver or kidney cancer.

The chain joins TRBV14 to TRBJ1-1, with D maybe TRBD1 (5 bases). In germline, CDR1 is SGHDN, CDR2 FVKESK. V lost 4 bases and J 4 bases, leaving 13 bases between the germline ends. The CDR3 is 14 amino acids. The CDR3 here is CASSRTPMSTEAFF. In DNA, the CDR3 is TGTGCCAGCAGCCGGACACCCATGAGCACTGAAGCTTTCTTT. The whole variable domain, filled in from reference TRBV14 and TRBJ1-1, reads EAGVTQFPSHSVIEKGQTVTLRCDPISGHDNLYWYRRVMGKEIKFLLHFVKESKQDESGMPNNRFLAERTGGTYSTLKVQPAELEDSGVYFCASSRTPMSTEAFFGQGTRLTVV.

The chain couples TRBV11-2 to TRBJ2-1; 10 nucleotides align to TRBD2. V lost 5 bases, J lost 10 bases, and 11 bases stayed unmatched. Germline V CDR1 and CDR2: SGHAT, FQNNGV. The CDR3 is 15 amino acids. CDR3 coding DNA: TGTGCCAGCAGCCCGGGGTCTAGCGGGGGCAGGGAGCAGTTCTTC. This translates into CASSPGSSGGREQFF.

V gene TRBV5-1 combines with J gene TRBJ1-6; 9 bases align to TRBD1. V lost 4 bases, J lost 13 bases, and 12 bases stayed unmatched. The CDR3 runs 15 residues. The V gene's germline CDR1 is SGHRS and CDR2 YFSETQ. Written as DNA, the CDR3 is TGCGCCAGCAGCCAGGGGGACAGGGTCGTCGGGCCCCTCCACTTT. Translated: CASSQGDRVVGPLHF.

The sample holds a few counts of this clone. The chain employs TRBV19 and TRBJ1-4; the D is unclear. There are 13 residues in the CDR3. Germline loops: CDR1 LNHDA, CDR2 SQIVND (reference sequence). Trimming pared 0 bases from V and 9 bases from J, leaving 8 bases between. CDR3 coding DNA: TGTGCCAGTAGTATAGATCGGGAGAAAAAACTGTTTTTT. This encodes CASSIDREKKLFF.

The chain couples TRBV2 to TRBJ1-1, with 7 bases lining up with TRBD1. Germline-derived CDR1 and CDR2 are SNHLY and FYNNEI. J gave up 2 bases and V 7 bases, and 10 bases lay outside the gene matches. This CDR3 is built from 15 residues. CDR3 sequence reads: CASTPRGQINTEAFF. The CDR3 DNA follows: TGTGCCAGCACACCGCGGGGACAGATTAACACTGAAGCTTTCTTT.

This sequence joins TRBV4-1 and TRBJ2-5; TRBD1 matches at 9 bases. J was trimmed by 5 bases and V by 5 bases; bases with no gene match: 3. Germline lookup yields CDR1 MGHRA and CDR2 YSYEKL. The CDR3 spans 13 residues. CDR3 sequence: CASSGTGIETQYF. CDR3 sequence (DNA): TGCGCCAGCAGCGGGACAGGGATCGAGACCCAGTACTTC.

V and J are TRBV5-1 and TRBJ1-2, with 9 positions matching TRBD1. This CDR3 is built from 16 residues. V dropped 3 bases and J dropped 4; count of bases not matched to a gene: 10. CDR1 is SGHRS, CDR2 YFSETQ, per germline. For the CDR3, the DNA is TGCGCCAGCAGCTCCAATCCCGGGACAGGGCCCTATGGCTACACCTTC. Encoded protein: CASSSNPGTGPYGYTF.

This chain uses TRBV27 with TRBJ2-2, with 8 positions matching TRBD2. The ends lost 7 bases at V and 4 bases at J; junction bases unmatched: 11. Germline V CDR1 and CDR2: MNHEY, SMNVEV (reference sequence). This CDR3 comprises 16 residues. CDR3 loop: CASKLEGLVITGELFF. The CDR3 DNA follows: TGTGCCAGCAAATTAGAGGGACTAGTGATCACCGGGGAGCTGTTTTTT.

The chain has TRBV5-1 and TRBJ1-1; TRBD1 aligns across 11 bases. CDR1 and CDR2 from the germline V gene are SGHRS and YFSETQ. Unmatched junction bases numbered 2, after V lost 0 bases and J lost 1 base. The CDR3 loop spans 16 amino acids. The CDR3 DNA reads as TGCGCCAGCAGCTTGGGGACAGGGGGCGGGAACACTGAAGCTTTCTTT. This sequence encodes CASSLGTGGGNTEAFF.

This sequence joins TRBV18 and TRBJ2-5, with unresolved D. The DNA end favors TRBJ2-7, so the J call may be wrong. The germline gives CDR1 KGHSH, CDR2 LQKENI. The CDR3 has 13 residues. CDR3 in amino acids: CASSPDLEYEQYF. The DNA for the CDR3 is TGTGCCAGCTCACCGGATCTGGAGTACGAGCAGTACTTC.

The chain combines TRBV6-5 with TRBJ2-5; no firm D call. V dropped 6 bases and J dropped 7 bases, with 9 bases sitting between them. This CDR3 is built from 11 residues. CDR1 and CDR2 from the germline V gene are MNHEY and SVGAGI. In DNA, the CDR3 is TGTGCCAGCAGCCGCCTGGGGACCCAGTACTTC. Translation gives CASSRLGTQYF.

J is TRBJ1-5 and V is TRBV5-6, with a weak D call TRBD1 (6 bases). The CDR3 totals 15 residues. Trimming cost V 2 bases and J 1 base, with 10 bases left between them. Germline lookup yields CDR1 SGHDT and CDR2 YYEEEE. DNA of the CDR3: TGTGCCAGCAGCTTTGGGGGGCCAAGCAATCAGCCCCAGCATTTT. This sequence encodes CASSFGGPSNQPQHF.